The 13 T cell receptor beta chains in this list originate from one sample, sequenced in a study of blood T cell repertoires in COVID-19. The protocol was immunoSEQ multiplex PCR, while the TCRdb copy is restricted to in-frame clones and leaves out a portion. The sample comprises fewer than 100,000 clones, around 86% of which are singletons, and around 10% rests with the top ten. The source material was peripheral blood. The receptors come from a man in his fifties with acute or convalescent COVID-19.

The chain employs TRBV6-4 and TRBJ2-3, with 10 bases fitting TRBD2. This CDR3 has 14 residues. Germline lookup yields CDR1 MRHNA and CDR2 SNTAGT. The junction had 2 bases not matched to a gene; V was cut back by 2 bases and J by 6 bases. DNA of the CDR3: TGTGCCAGCAGTGACAGCGGGAGGGCTGATACGCAGTATTTT. Translation gives CASSDSGRADTQYF.

This clone was counted between two and nine times. The chain links TRBV27 to TRBJ2-2, with a possible D match to TRBD1 (8 bases). CDR3 length: 15 residues. The germline V and J ends were trimmed by 5 bases and 6 bases, with 16 bases remaining between them. Germline V gives CDR1 MNHEY, CDR2 SMNVEV (reference sequence). The CDR3 is CASSLGQGGAGELFF. CDR3 bases: TGTGCCAGCAGTCTCGGACAGGGAGGGGCCGGGGAGCTGTTTTTT.

The CDR3 loop reads CASSRAKQRAFF. In DNA, the CDR3 is TGTGCCAGCAGCCGGGCAAAACAGAGAGCTTTCTTT. The chain uses TRBV14 and TRBJ1-1; no firm D call. Germline assignment: CDR1 SGHDN and CDR2 FVKESK. V shed 4 bases and J shed 10 bases, with 13 bases lying between them. CDR3 length: 12 amino acids.

CDR3 in DNA: TGTGCCAGCAGCTTAGCGGGAGGTAGAGCCGAGACCCAGTACTTC. It codes for CASSLAGGRAETQYF. The chain couples TRBV7-9 to TRBJ2-5, with a weak D call TRBD2 (6 bases). The CDR3 loop spans 15 amino acids. V lost 0 bases and J 5 bases, leaving 13 bases between the germline ends. Germline V CDR1 and CDR2: SEHNR, FQNEAQ (reference sequence).

This clone has more than one count but fewer than ten. The chain recombines TRBV5-4 with TRBJ2-2, with a weak D call TRBD1 (6 bases). Germline values: CDR1 SGHNT, CDR2 YYREEE (reference sequence). This CDR3 has 16 amino acids. Trimming pared 0 bases from V and 4 bases from J, leaving 13 bases between. In DNA, the CDR3 is TGTGCCAGCAGCTTGGGGGCAGGGGTGGGCACCGGGGAGCTGTTTTTT. Translated, it gives CASSLGAGVGTGELFF. The full variable domain, completed using reference TRBV5-4 and TRBJ2-2, is ETGVTQSPTHLIKTRGQQVTLRCSSQSGHNTVSWYQQALGQGPQFIFQYYREEENGRGNFPPRFSGLQFPNYSSELNVNALELDDSALYLCASSLGAGVGTGELFFGEGSRLTVL.

V and J are TRBV6-5 and TRBJ2-1, with D uncertain. The germline gives CDR1 MNHEY, CDR2 SVGAGI. V gave up 2 bases and J gave up 8 bases, with 4 bases separating them. This CDR3 region has 11 residues. The CDR3 DNA is TGTGCCAGCAGTTACAGCGATGAGCAGTTCTTC. Encoded protein: CASSYSDEQFF.

This rearrangement joins TRBV6-5 to TRBJ1-2; 9 bases fit TRBD1. Germline V gene sequence: CDR1 MNHEY, CDR2 SVGAGI. The CDR3 length is 15 residues. V shed 0 bases, J shed 8 bases, and the junction held 7 bases outside the gene matches. Here the CDR3 reads CASSYSSTGGGGYTF. CDR3 nucleotides: TGTGCCAGCAGTTACTCGAGTACAGGGGGCGGCGGCTACACCTTC.

This rearrangement joins TRBV18 to TRBJ2-1; D might be TRBD2 (7 bases). The V gene's germline CDR1 is KGHSH and CDR2 LQKENI. This CDR3 has 16 residues. Trimming pared 6 bases from V and 3 bases from J, leaving 18 bases between. In DNA, the CDR3 is TGTGCCAGCTCGCCGGTTAGGGGGGGGGACTACAATGAGCAGTTCTTC. This encodes CASSPVRGGDYNEQFF.

This clone showed up just once. The J gene is TRBJ2-1, the V gene TRBV19, with TRBD2 matching over 10 bases. With 4 bases clipped from V and 9 bases from J, the junction kept 9 bases outside the gene matches. From germline, CDR1 is LNHDA and CDR2 SQIVND (reference sequence). This CDR3 has 15 amino acids. As DNA, the CDR3 is TGTGCCAGTAGTACTAGATCTAGCGGGAGTCTTGAGCAGTTCTTC. Its protein is CASSTRSSGSLEQFF.

This sequence joins TRBV18 and TRBJ1-1; D not certain. The CDR3 length is 14 residues. With 3 bases removed from V and 6 bases from J, the gap between germline ends came to 14 bases. Germline CDR1 reads KGHSH; CDR2 reads LQKENI. The chain's CDR3 is CASSPSPRESEAFF. The CDR3 bases are TGTGCCAGCTCACCCTCCCCCCGGGAGTCTGAAGCTTTCTTT.

The chain uses TRBV21-1 and TRBJ2-7; TRBD2 reflects the table's D call only, with no check against the DNA. TRBV21-1 counts as a pseudogene. The CDR3 is 19 amino acids. CDR3 amino acids: CASSARGGTSGSSSYEQYF. In DNA form, the CDR3 reads TGTGCCAGCAGCGCCCGAGGTGGGACTAGCGGGAGTTCATCCTACGAGCAGTACTTC.

The chain joins TRBV2 to TRBJ2-4; D possibly corresponds to TRBD1 (6 bases). The length of the CDR3 is 12 residues. Trimming removed 6 bases from V and 8 bases from J, with 11 bases in between. Germline V gene data show CDR1 as SNHLY and CDR2 as FYNNEI. The CDR3 protein is CASRGDTHIQYF. The CDR3 DNA reads as TGTGCCAGCAGAGGGGACACCCACATTCAGTACTTC.

This chain links TRBV29-1 with TRBJ1-2; tentative D call: TRBD1 (5 bases). The germline gives CDR1 SQVTM, CDR2 ANQGSEA. The CDR3 is 12 residues long. Trimming shortened V by 6 bases and J by 7 bases, and 15 bases separated the two germline ends. This chain's CDR3 is CSVPPGVAGYTF. The CDR3 nucleotides read TGCAGCGTACCCCCGGGGGTTGCTGGCTACACCTTC.